Listed below are T cell receptor beta chains from one sample, sequenced in a study of T-cell memory formation after mild COVID-19. TCRdb independently ran MiXCR on the 5' RACE reads; one entry per CDR3 protein. The table records hundreds of thousands of distinct CDR3 sequences, roughly 18% of them present only once. Material for sequencing was PBMCs or a T cell subset sorted from them (not recorded which). The receptor set was obtained from an adult woman who had mild COVID-19 (a few samples of this study predate the infection). Cell type and time point are not known. Each CDR3 is given with its conserved first and last residue. A D gene is named only where the DNA matches it firmly. A row's size may be missing; if present it is once, few, many or a size class.

V	D	size	J	DNA	CDR3
TRBV9	-	-	TRBJ2-1	TGTGCCAGCAGCGTAGGTGAAGCCAATGAGCAGTTCTTC	CASSVGEANEQFF
TRBV27	TRBD2	few	TRBJ2-7	TGTGCCAGCAGTTTAAGCCTAGCGGGAGGAACGGTGCAGTACTTC	CASSLSLAGGTVQYF
TRBV7-8	-	few	TRBJ1-3	TGTGCCAGCAGCCCTCTTCCCCAGAGCTCTGGAAACACCATATATTTT	CASSPLPQSSGNTIYF
TRBV7-8	-	-	TRBJ2-1	TGTGCCAGCAGCTTAGCTGGGATAGCTTGGAATGAGCAGTTCTTC	CASSLAGIAWNEQFF
TRBV7-6	-	few	TRBJ1-3	TGTGCCAGCAGCTTAGACAGGCCTTTCTCTGGAAACACCATATATTTT	CASSLDRPFSGNTIYF
TRBV30	TRBD2	-	TRBJ2-4	TGTGCCTGGAGTGTGACTAGCCTAGCGGGGATTCAGTACTTC	CAWSVTSLAGIQYF
TRBV2	-	few	TRBJ1-2	TGTGCCAGCAGTAACGGCCTTCTACCACCCAATGGCTACACCTTC	CASSNGLLPPNGYTF
TRBV6-5	-	-	TRBJ1-5	TGTGCCAGCAGTTACTCGGGTTGGGGGGTAAATCAGCCCCAGCATTTT	CASSYSGWGVNQPQHF
TRBV18	-	-	TRBJ2-6	TGTGCCAGCTCACCACCCGGGGCGACCGGGGCCAACGTCCTGACTTTC	CASSPPGATGANVLTF
TRBV3-1	TRBD2	-	TRBJ2-5	TGTGCCAGCAGCCAAGGACTAGCGGGAGAGGGGACCCAGTACTTC	CASSQGLAGEGTQYF
TRBV29-1	TRBD1	many	TRBJ2-1	TGCAGCGTTCTTCCCGGGACAGGGGCCGGATCCTACAATGAGCAGTTCTTC	CSVLPGTGAGSYNEQFF
TRBV6-2/TRBV6-3	TRBD1	-	TRBJ2-2	TGTGCCAGCAGGTCTGGGCAGGGGGAGAACACCGGGGAGCTGTTTTTT	CASRSGQGENTGELFF
TRBV20-1	-	-	TRBJ2-7	TGCAGTGCTAGAGATGCGAGGCCAGGGGCTGCCTACGAGCAGTACTTC	CSARDARPGAAYEQYF
TRBV4-3	TRBD1	few	TRBJ2-5	TGCGCCAGCAGCCAAGATATGGGACAGGGGAGAGAAGAGACCCAGTACTTC	CASSQDMGQGREETQYF
TRBV20-1	-	few	TRBJ2-1	TGCAGTGCCATCGGGGGCCTAGCGAAACGCTACAATGAGCAGTTCTTC	CSAIGGLAKRYNEQFF
TRBV20-1	TRBD2	few	TRBJ2-5	TGCAGTGCTAGTTGGCTTCGCGCTAGCGGGACCGACGGGGTAGGGACCCAGTACTTC	CSASWLRASGTDGVGTQYF
TRBV6-5	TRBD1	few	TRBJ2-7	TGTGCCAGCAACCGAAACCACGGACAGGGGGCGAGGGAGCAGTACTTC	CASNRNHGQGAREQYF
TRBV5-1	-	many	TRBJ2-7	TGCGCCAGCAGCTTGGAGATCCCCAACTACGAGCAGTACTTC	CASSLEIPNYEQYF